The source of this T cell receptor (beta chain) is a study of cytomegalovirus exposure and HLA in healthy donors. Study-wide results and caveats: Several top significant clusters appeared, in a later analysis, to be linked to common viral pathogens. Earlier findings revealed that most TCR beta V segments proved productive either about 90% or about 30% of the time.

Per the germline V gene, CDR1 is SGHRS and CDR2 is YFSETQ. V lost 0 bases and J lost 0; bases outside the gene matches: 3. The CDR3 runs to 18 residues. PCR involved 60 Vbeta and 13 Jbeta primers. Profiling relied on immunoSEQ multiplex PCR, and the TCRdb table lists in-frame clones only, not all of them. The sample yields 210,000 or so clones, approximately 82% seen once. This clone was found once. Its antigen remains unknown. These donors, healthy bone marrow donors, were studied. Sample: PBMCs. The TCR was taken from a man younger than 30 in good health and CMV-seronegative. This chain connects TRBV5-1 to TRBJ2-1; 13 nucleotides line up with TRBD2. CDR3 DNA: TGCGCCAGCAGCTTGGCCGGGACTAGCGGGAACTCCTACAATGAGCAGTTCTTC. Protein sequence: CASSLAGTSGNSYNEQFF. The full variable domain, its missing parts supplied by reference TRBV5-1 and TRBJ2-1, is KAGVTQTPRYLIKTRGQQVTLSCSPISGHRSVSWYQQTPGQGLQFLFEYFSETQRNKGNFPGRFSGRQFSNSRSEMNVSTLELGDSALYLCASSLAGTSGNSYNEQFFGPGTRLTVL.